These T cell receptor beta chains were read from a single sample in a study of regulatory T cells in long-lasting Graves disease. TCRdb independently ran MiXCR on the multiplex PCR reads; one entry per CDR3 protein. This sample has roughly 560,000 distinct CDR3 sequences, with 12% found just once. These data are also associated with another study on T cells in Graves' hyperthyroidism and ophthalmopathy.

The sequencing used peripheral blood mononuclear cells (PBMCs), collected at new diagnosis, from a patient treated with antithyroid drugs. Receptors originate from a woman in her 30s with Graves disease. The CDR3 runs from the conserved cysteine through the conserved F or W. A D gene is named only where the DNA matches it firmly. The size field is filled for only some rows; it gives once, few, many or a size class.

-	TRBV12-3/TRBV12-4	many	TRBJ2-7	TGTGCCAGCAGCCCGACAGCCCCAAGGGAGCAGTACTTC	CASSPTAPREQYF
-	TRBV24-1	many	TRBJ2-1	TGTGCCACCAGTGATTTCAATGAGCAGTTCTTC	CATSDFNEQFF
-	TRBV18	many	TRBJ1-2	TGTGCCAGCTCACCAGGCAGTCATGGCTACACCTTC	CASSPGSHGYTF
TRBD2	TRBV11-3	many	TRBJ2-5	TGTGCCAGCAGCTTAGGGGGACTAGCGGGAGTTCAAAAGACCCAGCACTTC	CASSLGGLAGVQKTQHF
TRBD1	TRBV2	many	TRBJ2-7	TGTGCCAGCAGCTCGCAGGGGGCAGGCTCCTACGAGCAGTACTTC	CASSSQGAGSYEQYF
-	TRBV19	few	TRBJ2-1	TGTGCCAGTAATACGGCCCCCGACCGCAATGAGCAGTTCTTC	CASNTAPDRNEQFF
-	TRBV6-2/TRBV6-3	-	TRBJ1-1	TGTGCCAGCACCCCGGGGGGGGACGGGAACACTGAAGCTTTCTTT	CASTPGGDGNTEAFF
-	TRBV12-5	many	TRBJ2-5	TGTGCTGCGTACAGTTATTTGTACCAAGAGACCCAGTACTTC	CAAYSYLYQETQYF
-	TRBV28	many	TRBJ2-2	TGTGCCAGCAGCCCCAGGTTCGCGGGAACGAACACCGGGGAGCTGTTTTTT	CASSPRFAGTNTGELFF
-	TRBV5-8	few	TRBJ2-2	TGTGCCAGCAGCTTGAGATCTCGAAACACCGGGGAGCTGTTTTTT	CASSLRSRNTGELFF
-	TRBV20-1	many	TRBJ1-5	TGCAGTGCTAGAGCAGCGCCCAATCAGCCCCAGCATTTT	CSARAAPNQPQHF
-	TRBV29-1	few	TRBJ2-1	TGCAGCTTCCGGTTGGAAGACCGGGATTTCTTCTTC	CSFRLEDRDFFF
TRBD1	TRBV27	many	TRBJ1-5	TGTGCCAGCTCCGACAGGGGGGATTATAGCAATCAGCCCCAGCATTTT	CASSDRGDYSNQPQHF
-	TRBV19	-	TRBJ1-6	TGTGCCAGTAGTATAGGCGGGGGGCGCCTCCGAAATTCACCCCTCCACTTT	CASSIGGGRLRNSPLHF
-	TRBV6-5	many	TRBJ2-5	TGTGCCAGCAGTTACTCGAGGACTCAAGAGACCCAGTACTTC	CASSYSRTQETQYF
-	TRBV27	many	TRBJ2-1	TGTGCCAGCAGTGGATCCCTAGTAGAATACAATGAGCAGTTCTTC	CASSGSLVEYNEQFF
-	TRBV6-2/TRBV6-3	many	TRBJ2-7	TGTGCCAGCAGTGAGGACGGCCTGCGGGGGCTAATAACCTACGAGCAGTACTTC	CASSEDGLRGLITYEQYF
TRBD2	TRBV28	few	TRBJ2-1	TGTGCCAGCAGTTTCCCTGGACTAGCGGGAGTGGTTGAGCAGTTCTTC	CASSFPGLAGVVEQFF
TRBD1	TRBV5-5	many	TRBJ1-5	TGTGCCAGCAGGCTCCGGGACAGGGGGCTTCAGCCCCAGCATTTT	CASRLRDRGLQPQHF
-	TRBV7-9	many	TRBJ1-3	TGTGCCAGCAGCAAATGGGACTCCGGAAACACCATATATTTT	CASSKWDSGNTIYF
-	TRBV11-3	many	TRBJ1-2	TGTGCCAGCAGCTTAGATCCTGGGCAGGGCGTCAGCTATGGCTACACCTTC	CASSLDPGQGVSYGYTF
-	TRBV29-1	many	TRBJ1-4	TGCAGCGTTGAAGATCTGGCAGGAGCGACTAATGAAAAACTGTTTTTT	CSVEDLAGATNEKLFF
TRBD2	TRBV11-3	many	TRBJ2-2	TGTGCCAGCAGCCCCCGGGTGTCCCGGGGGGTCGGGGAGCTGTTTTTT	CASSPRVSRGVGELFF
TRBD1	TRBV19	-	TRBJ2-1	TGTGCCAGCCTCGGGCAGGGGGTGTACAATGAGCAGTTCTTC	CASLGQGVYNEQFF
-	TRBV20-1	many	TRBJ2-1	TGCAGTGCTAGGTGGAACAATGAGCAGTTCTTC	CSARWNNEQFF
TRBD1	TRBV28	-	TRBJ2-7	TGTGCCAGCACCCCGGGACAGCTTTACGAGCAGTACTTC	CASTPGQLYEQYF
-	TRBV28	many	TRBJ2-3	TGTGCCAGCAGTTTTATTGCTTATGGTTTAAGAATTAGCACAGATACGCAGTATTTT	CASSFIAYGLRISTDTQYF